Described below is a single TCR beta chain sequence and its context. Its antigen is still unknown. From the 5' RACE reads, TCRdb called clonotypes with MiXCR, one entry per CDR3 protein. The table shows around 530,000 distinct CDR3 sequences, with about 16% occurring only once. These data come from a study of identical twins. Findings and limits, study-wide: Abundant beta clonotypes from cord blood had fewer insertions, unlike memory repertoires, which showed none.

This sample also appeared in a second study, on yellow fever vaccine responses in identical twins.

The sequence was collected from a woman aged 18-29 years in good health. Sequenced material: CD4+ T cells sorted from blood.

In nucleotides, the CDR3 is TGCGCCAGCAGCAGCGGAGGGGCGCTCCGAGCTAGGGGCTACACCTTC. Protein product: CASSSGGALRARGYTF. V usage is TRBV4-1 and J usage is TRBJ1-2, with a weak D call TRBD1 (5 bases). The CDR3 totals 16 residues. Looked up from germline, CDR1 is MGHRA and CDR2 is YSYEKL. V was cut by 5 bases and J by 8 bases, with 24 bases left in between.